Following are 12 T cell receptor beta chains from one sample sequenced in a study of cytomegalovirus exposure and HLA in healthy donors. Assay: immunoSEQ multiplex PCR; the TCRdb copy retains only in-frame clones and omits some. Of about 120,000 clones in the sample, more than 75% were seen once. What was sequenced was PBMCs. These TCRs come from a woman in her thirties in good health and CMV-seronegative.

The chain links TRBV7-2 to TRBJ1-6, with 7 bases that match TRBD1. Trimming removed 0 bases from V and 9 bases from J; junction bases left unmatched: 5. The germline V gene has CDR1 SGHTA and CDR2 FQGNSA. The CDR3 spans 15 residues. The DNA for the CDR3 is TGTGCCAGCAGCTTAGCGGTCCGACAGGGTTCACCCCTCCACTTT. Translated, it gives CASSLAVRQGSPLHF. The complete variable domain, with remaining parts taken from reference TRBV7-2 and TRBJ1-6, reads GAGVSQSPSNKVTEKGKDVELRCDPISGHTALYWYRQSLGQGLEFLIYFQGNSAPDKSGLPSDRFSAERTGGSVSTLTIQRTQQEDSAVYLCASSLAVRQGSPLHFGNGTRLTVT.

With regard to this clone: One end of the junction varies from germline; a read error may be responsible. The chain combines TRBV10-2 with TRBJ2-5, with 7 bases aligning to TRBD2. The CDR3 runs to 16 residues. Germline loops: CDR1 WSHSY, CDR2 SAAADI. CDR3 DNA sequence: TGCGCCAGCACCTCCCGCTGGCCGGGACTACAAGAGACCCGGTACTTC. This sequence encodes CASTSRWPGLQETRYF.

This clone was recorded once. The J gene is TRBJ2-3, the V gene TRBV13, with 8 bases aligning to TRBD2. This CDR3 contains 18 residues. V shed 1 base, J shed 2 bases, and the junction held 11 bases outside the gene matches. CDR1 and CDR2 from the germline V gene are PRHDT and FYEKMQ (reference sequence). The CDR3 loop reads CASSLEYAGGILTDTQYF. The CDR3 DNA reads as TGTGCCAGCAGCTTAGAATACGCGGGGGGAATCCTCACAGATACGCAGTATTTT.

V and J are TRBV19 and TRBJ1-5, with 7 bases aligning to TRBD1. V trimming: 9 bases; J trimming: 6 bases; junction bases outside the gene matches: 11. CDR1 is LNHDA, CDR2 SQIVND, per germline (reference sequence). The CDR3 consists of 14 residues. The CDR3 bases are TGTGCCAGCACGGGACAGCCGGGGATTCAGCCCCAGCATTTT. Amino acids: CASTGQPGIQPQHF. Variable domain in full (rest from reference TRBV19 and TRBJ1-5): DGGITQSPKYLFRKEGQNVTLSCEQNLNHDAMYWYRQDPGQGLRLIYYSQIVNDFQKGDIAEGYSVSREKKESFPLTVTSAQKNPTAFYLCASTGQPGIQPQHFGDGTRLSIL.

V and J are TRBV6-5 and TRBJ1-1, with 8 bases fitting TRBD1. Germline CDR1 and CDR2: MNHEY and SVGAGI. Trimming at V came to 2 bases and at J to 4 bases, leaving 9 bases not matched to a gene. There are 16 residues in the CDR3. CDR3 nucleotide sequence: TGTGCCAGCAGTTACGAGCGGACAGGGACGGGCACTGAAGCTTTCTTT. This codes for CASSYERTGTGTEAFF.

The rearrangement uses TRBV12-5 and TRBJ1-2, with TRBD1 matching over 10 bases. The CDR3 totals 15 residues. The V gene end was trimmed by 0 bases and the J gene end by 7 bases; junction bases not matched to a gene: 5. The V gene's germline CDR1 is LGHNT and CDR2 FRNRAP. CDR3 sequence: CASGLVNRDRGGYTF. CDR3 in DNA: TGTGCTAGTGGTTTGGTAAACCGGGACAGGGGTGGCTACACCTTC.

The V call is TRBV6-1, the J call TRBJ2-3; D not resolved. This CDR3 comprises 11 residues. Looked up from germline, CDR1 is MNHNS and CDR2 is SASEGT. Trimming removed 7 bases at V and 3 bases at J, with 5 bases between. Written as DNA, the CDR3 is TGTGCCAGCACCGGGACAGATACGCAGTATTTT. Protein product: CASTGTDTQYF.

This clone occurred a few times. The chain has TRBV9 and TRBJ1-4, with D possibly being TRBD1 (5 bases). Germline V gene sequence: CDR1 SGDLS, CDR2 YYNGEE. The CDR3 is 11 amino acids. Trimming pared 7 bases from V and 8 bases from J, leaving 9 bases between. The CDR3 spells CASGKGEKLFF. The CDR3 bases are TGTGCCAGCGGTAAGGGGGAAAAACTGTTTTTT.

The CDR3 nucleotides are TGTGCCAGCAGCTCTGAAGGGGGCTTTCACTCTGGAAACACCATATATTTT. Translation gives CASSSEGGFHSGNTIYF. The gene calls are TRBV13 and TRBJ1-3; 7 bases are a match to TRBD1. Trimming cost V 4 bases and J 0 bases; bases outside gene matches: 9. The CDR3 has 17 amino acids. Germline V gene lookup returns CDR1 PRHDT and CDR2 FYEKMQ (reference sequence).

The chain is built from TRBV7-8 and TRBJ2-3, with 7 bases that match TRBD2. This CDR3 is 12 amino acids long. CDR1 is SGHVS and CDR2 is FQNEAQ in the germline V gene. The V gene end was trimmed by 5 bases and the J gene end by 6 bases; junction bases not matched to a gene: 2. The CDR3 sequence is CASSPSGDTQYF. The CDR3, as DNA: TGTGCCAGCAGCCCTAGCGGCGATACGCAGTATTTT. Combining the CDR3 with reference TRBV7-8 and TRBJ2-3 gives the whole variable domain GAGVSQSPRYKVAKRGQDVALRCDPISGHVSLFWYQQALGQGPEFLTYFQNEAQLDKSGLPSDRFFAERPEGSVSTLKIQRTQQEDSAVYLCASSPSGDTQYFGPGTRLTVL.

This chain connects TRBV4-2 to TRBJ2-7; 7 bases line up with TRBD2. Germline CDR1 is LGHNA and CDR2 is YNFKEQ. Unmatched junction bases numbered 6, after V lost 5 bases and J lost 2 bases. The CDR3 consists of 14 residues. The DNA of the CDR3 is TGTGCCAGCAGCTGGGGGAGGGGCCCCTACGAGCAGTACTTC. Translation: CASSWGRGPYEQYF.

The chain carries TRBV27 and TRBJ2-1, with 9 bases matching TRBD2. The germline V gene encodes CDR1 MNHEY and CDR2 SMNVEV (reference sequence). The CDR3 has 14 residues. V lost 8 bases, J lost 7 bases, and 9 bases stayed unmatched. The CDR3: CASREAGGINEQFF. The CDR3 coding sequence is TGTGCCAGCCGCGAAGCGGGGGGTATAAATGAGCAGTTCTTC.